Listed here is a single T cell receptor beta chain. This clone was picked up a small number of times. Its recognized antigen is unknown. There are no base qualities to consult, and no much larger clone falls within one base. In the paper's terms, the time point label means: baseline before first vaccination. Vaccinee samples came from UK trials COV001 and COV002, including a single-blind randomized controlled phase 2/3 trial of AZD1222 (ChAdOx1 nCoV-19) in healthy adults. Trial participant PBMC samples were collected at day 0 and day 28 after the second dose for TCRbeta chain sequencing. This sample is drawn from a study of T cell responses to AZD1222 COVID-19 vaccine (dated by TCRdb to the early 2020s). About the investigation overall: AZD1222 recipients whose second dose came at about 4 weeks and those whose second dose came at about 12 weeks were combined into one group, since spike-specific TCR depth and breadth did not differ between the two schedules. A total of 230 to 250 trial participants underwent TCR sequencing, of whom 200 to 220 had received two doses of AZD1222 and approximately 26 had received two doses of the MenACWY control vaccine. Trial participants were enrolled by age into 18-55, 56-69 and 70-plus year subgroups, with approximately 150, 30 and 60 TCR-sequenced participants respectively.

On the study overall, not on this receptor specifically: Only six AZD1222 recipients were SARS-CoV-2 seropositive at baseline, limiting conclusions about previously exposed vaccinees. The vaccine-associated CD4 TCRs covered the entire spike protein, and the dominant responses fell in regions 160-218 and 743-854. In the small 56-69-year group, the increase in depth fell short of significance, most likely because of low power. Reportedly, almost half of the unique spike-specific TCRs recognized epitopes lying outside the regions that are mutated in the B.1.351 and B.1.1.7 variants. No day 14 peak-response samples were available, so repertoires were characterized only after the peak T cell response. A significant rise in spike-specific TCR breadth and depth was observed after two AZD1222 doses relative to day 0 and relative to MenACWY recipients. Participants were mostly white British and included more females than males, and it was suggested by the authors that clonal diversity may have been underestimated.

V is pared back by 0 bases and J by 6 bases, with 15 bases lying between the germline termini. The CDR3 measures 15 amino acids from cysteine to phenylalanine. CDR3 DNA is the only sequence kept; it has 45 bases, read in frame from the first base. Per the germline V gene, SGHRS is the CDR1 and YFSETQ is the CDR2. The CDR3 regions of human TCRbeta chains were analyzed by immunosequencing. In the authors' own workflow: TCRs in the repertoires were matched against a reference library of SARS-CoV-2-specific TCRs that had been generated with the MIRA antigen-specificity platform. Breadth was defined as the fraction of unique TCRs that were SARS-CoV-2-associated, and depth was defined as the fraction of total T cells that were SARS-CoV-2-associated. Using the MIRA data, each spike-specific TCR was mapped to the spike region that the TCR reacts to and placed in a CD4 or CD8 class. Log10-transformed breadth and depth values were compared by one-way ANOVA with Sidak's multiple comparisons tests. TCRdb's version of the immuneACCESS table is confined to in-frame rearrangements and falls short of the full clone set. An unresolved V gene accounts for under half of the shortfall where checked; the remainder is of unknown origin. V, J and clone size reflect that table, while D and trimming were determined from the DNA. The sample table contains 100,000 to 120,000 clones; only one count was recorded for about 90% of them. The ten largest account for less than 3.5% of the sample.

The sequencing used peripheral blood, collected on day 0 of AZD1222 vaccination. The chain is assembled from TRBV5-1 and TRBJ1-2; the D segment cannot be called with confidence. The sequence was obtained from an adult in good health. Read as DNA, the sequence is TGCGCCAGCAGCTTGGAGTCTTTTTGGGAGGATGGCTACACCTTC. This translates into CASSLESFWEDGYTF.